Below are 25 T cell receptor beta chains sequenced from a single sample in a study of regulatory T cells in long-lasting Graves disease (dated by TCRdb to the early 2020s). The library was produced with multiplex PCR. The run used an Illumina HiSeq 4000. iRepertoire HTBI primers and Arm-PCR amplification of CDR3 regions were used to construct TCR beta libraries. TCRdb took the public reads, trimmed them with fastp at Q25, ran MiXCR for clone calling and kept in-frame beta chains. Under each unique CDR3 protein, matching rows form one entry showing the most common genes and DNA. For this sample the table gives approximately 230,000 distinct CDR3 sequences, of which about 17% were detected only once. The ten largest account for approximately 20% of the sample. Explained via the paper, the time point label denotes: newly diagnosed GD, antithyroid drugs for less than 3 months. For both TCR sequencing and RNA sequencing, RNA was extracted from PBMCs in TRIzol.

The sequencing here drew on peripheral blood mononuclear cells (PBMCs), taken at new diagnosis, from a patient treated with antithyroid drugs. Every receptor here comes from a female donor with Graves disease.

This clonotype was picked up many times. The V call is TRBV5-4, the J call TRBJ2-1; 13 nucleotides match TRBD2. The CDR3 length is 15 residues. Germline CDR1 SGHNT, CDR2 YYREEE (reference sequence). The trim removed 4 bases at V and 7 bases at J, leaving 5 bases unmatched. The chain's CDR3 is CASSNTSGRENEQFF. CDR3 sequence (DNA): TGTGCCAGCAGCAATACTAGCGGGAGGGAAAATGAGCAGTTCTTC. Using reference TRBV5-4 and TRBJ2-1 for the parts outside the CDR3, the full variable domain is ETGVTQSPTHLIKTRGQQVTLRCSSQSGHNTVSWYQQALGQGPQFIFQYYREEENGRGNFPPRFSGLQFPNYSSELNVNALELDDSALYLCASSNTSGRENEQFFGPGTRLTVL.

This clonotype was seen many times. CDR3: CSVEAPGRFEAFF. As DNA, the CDR3 is TGCAGCGTTGAAGCCCCGGGACGGTTTGAAGCTTTCTTT. The rearrangement joins TRBV29-1 to TRBJ1-1, with D perhaps TRBD1 (5 bases). The germline V gene has CDR1 SQVTM and CDR2 ANQGSEA. The ends were cut back, 1 base at V and 7 bases at J, with 13 bases in the middle. The CDR3 consists of 13 residues.

This clonotype was observed at least ten times. The CDR3 sequence is CASPLHGQGVNEQFF. Here the CDR3 DNA reads TGTGCCAGCCCCCTTCACGGACAGGGGGTGAATGAGCAGTTCTTC. The V and J genes are TRBV2 and TRBJ2-1, with TRBD1 identical over 10 bases. J lost 7 bases, V lost 8 bases, and 11 bases had no gene match. The CDR3 has 15 amino acids. CDR1 and CDR2 from the germline V gene are SNHLY and FYNNEI.

This clonotype was counted between two and nine times. This chain uses TRBV7-9 with TRBJ2-2; a possible D gene is TRBD1 (5 bases). CDR3 length: 15 residues. Trimming cost V 3 bases and J 4 bases, with 12 bases left between them. Germline assignment: CDR1 SEHNR and CDR2 FQNEAQ (reference sequence). The DNA for the CDR3 is TGTGCCAGCAGCTTCAGGACAAGGCGCACCGGGGAGCTGTTTTTT. Translation gives CASSFRTRRTGELFF.

Only a few counts were recorded for this clonotype. This may be a read error, as it is one base from a much larger clone. The V gene is TRBV12-3 or TRBV12-4, the J gene TRBJ2-1, with D possibly matching TRBD2 (7 bases). This CDR3 region has 15 residues. CDR3 amino acids: CASSLPGGSYDEQFF. The CDR3 DNA reads as TGTGCCAGCAGTTTACCGGGGGGCTCCTACGATGAGCAGTTCTTC.

This clonotype came up many times. The chain couples TRBV7-2 to TRBJ2-7, with 7 bases lining up with TRBD1. V was clipped by 6 bases and J by 3 bases; unmatched bases: 11. The CDR3 loop spans 15 amino acids. Germline V lookup: CDR1 SGHTA, CDR2 FQGNSA. The CDR3 DNA follows: TGTGCCAGCAGGTTATACCGGGACAGAGACTACGAGCAGTACTTC. Amino acids: CASRLYRDRDYEQYF.

V and J are TRBV7-9 and TRBJ2-5, with D perhaps TRBD2 (5 bases). Matching the DNA end better, TRBJ2-1 makes the J call doubtful. Germline CDR1 reads SEHNR; CDR2 reads FQNEAQ (reference sequence). The CDR3 runs 15 residues. The CDR3, as DNA: TGTGCCAGCAGCCCCCCCCGAGCGGTAAGGAATGAGCAGTTCTTC. It codes for CASSPPRAVRNEQFF.

The sample holds a few counts of this clonotype. The chain uses TRBV20-1 and TRBJ2-7, with TRBD2 matching 8 bases. This CDR3 region has 15 residues. CDR1 is DFQATT, CDR2 SNEGSKA, per germline (reference sequence). V was clipped by 6 bases and J by 0 bases; unmatched bases: 10. CDR3 region: CSAKISSGSSYEQYF. DNA for the CDR3: TGCAGTGCGAAGATCTCTAGCGGGTCCTCCTACGAGCAGTACTTC.

The chain is built from TRBV11-2 and TRBJ2-2, with TRBD2 as a possible D gene (7 bases). Deletions cut 1 base from V and 17 bases from J, with 29 bases between. The CDR3 covers 17 residues. Per the germline V gene, CDR1 is SGHAT and CDR2 is FQNNGV. The CDR3 loop reads CASSLAFSGLNTGGLFF. Written as DNA, the CDR3 is TGTGCCAGCAGCTTAGCTTTTAGCGGGCTGAACACCGGGGGGCTTTTTTTT.

The chain is built from TRBV7-9 and TRBJ2-1, with 9 positions matching TRBD2. In germline, CDR1 is SEHNR, CDR2 FQNEAQ (reference sequence). The J segment lost 9 bases and the V segment lost 7 bases, leaving 16 bases of the junction unmatched. The CDR3 contains 16 residues. CDR3 region: CASTQLPEAGGSEQFF. DNA for the CDR3: TGTGCCAGCACCCAACTACCCGAGGCGGGAGGGTCTGAGCAGTTCTTC.

This clonotype appeared many times. The V call is TRBV30, the J call TRBJ2-1, with D hard to call. Between the trimmed V and J ends, which lost 4 bases and 7 bases, there was a span of 14 bases. Germline CDR1 and CDR2: GTSNPN and SVGIG (reference sequence). The CDR3 sequence is 13 residues long. The CDR3 region has the DNA TGTGCCTGGACCGCGACACAGTGGAATGAGCAGTTCTTC. This translates into CAWTATQWNEQFF.

This clonotype occurred many times. This chain uses TRBV24-1 with TRBJ2-5; perhaps TRBD1 as D (6 bases). Trimming shortened V by 10 bases and J by 2 bases, and 10 bases separated the two germline ends. The CDR3 is 12 residues long. Germline V gives CDR1 KGHDR, CDR2 SFDVKD. CDR3 sequence (DNA): TGTGCCACTCCGGACAGACAAGAGACCCAGTACTTC. This sequence encodes CATPDRQETQYF.

This clonotype was seen repeatedly, ten times or more. The chain recombines TRBV19 with TRBJ2-7; possible D gene TRBD2, 6 bases. The germline V gene has CDR1 LNHDA and CDR2 SQIVND (reference sequence). V was shortened by 3 bases and J by 5 bases, with 11 bases between the two germline ends. CDR3 length: 13 residues. The CDR3 is CASSIARDDEQYF. In DNA form, the CDR3 reads TGTGCCAGTAGTATCGCGCGGGACGACGAGCAGTACTTC.

Many counts were recorded for this clonotype. The chain combines TRBV28 with TRBJ1-2; D remains unclear. V lost 9 bases and J 1 base, leaving 12 bases between the germline ends. From germline, CDR1 is MDHEN and CDR2 SYDVKM. The CDR3 loop spans 13 amino acids. The CDR3 DNA is TGTGCCAGTTTTGGCCAAGTTAACTATGGCTACACCTTC. This sequence encodes CASFGQVNYGYTF.

The table lists this clonotype with many counts. This chain joins TRBV24-1 and TRBJ2-1; D gene unclear. Germline CDR1 is KGHDR and CDR2 is SFDVKD. The CDR3 covers 15 residues. Trimming removed 4 bases from V and 3 bases from J, with 12 bases in between. CDR3 coding DNA: TGTGCCACCAGTGACCCAACTGGCTTCTACAATGAGCAGTTCTTC. As protein: CATSDPTGFYNEQFF.

As for this clonotype: A single base separates this from a much larger clone, so it may be a read error. The chain couples TRBV20-1 to TRBJ2-3; 10 nucleotides align to TRBD2. In germline, CDR1 is DFQATT, CDR2 SNEGSKA (reference sequence). This CDR3 contains 17 residues. CDR3 sequence: CSARDLRSSGSRDAQYF. In DNA form, the CDR3 reads TGCAGTGCTAGAGATCTGAGGTCTAGCGGGAGTAGAGATGCGCAGTATTTT.

J is TRBJ1-4 and V is TRBV2, with TRBD1 as a possible D gene (5 bases). The CDR3 has 14 amino acids. The germline V gene has CDR1 SNHLY and CDR2 FYNNEI. Trimming left V 4 bases short and J 7 bases short, with 13 bases between. Here the CDR3 DNA reads TGTGCCAGCAGTGTGGGGCCCTCGGCTGAAAAACTGTTTTTT. This gives the protein CASSVGPSAEKLFF.

The sample holds many counts of this clonotype. The chain has TRBV7-9 and TRBJ2-5; 8 bases agree with TRBD1. Trimming cost V 6 bases and J 5 bases; bases outside gene matches: 8. CDR1 is SEHNR, CDR2 FQNEAQ, per germline (reference sequence). CDR3 length equals 14 residues. The CDR3 sequence: CASSHTRGRETQYF. Here the CDR3 DNA reads TGTGCCAGCAGTCATACCAGGGGGCGCGAGACCCAGTACTTC. The full variable domain, in which reference TRBV7-9 and TRBJ2-5 provide the parts outside the CDR3, is DTGVSQNPRHKITKRGQNVTFRCDPISEHNRLYWYRQTLGQGPEFLTYFQNEAQLEKSRLLSDRFSAERPKGSFSTLEIQRTEQGDSAMYLCASSHTRGRETQYFGPGTRLLVL.

This clonotype was observed many times. V is TRBV20-1 and J is TRBJ2-4; 7 nucleotides match TRBD1. Trimming took 6 bases from V and 0 from J; bases not matched to a gene: 8. The CDR3 sequence is 15 residues long. Germline-derived CDR1 and CDR2 are DFQATT and SNEGSKA (reference sequence). The CDR3 DNA follows: TGCAGTGCCGTCGGGACAGCTGAAGCCAAAAACATTCAGTACTTC. It encodes CSAVGTAEAKNIQYF.

There are many counts of this clonotype. The chain employs TRBV2 and TRBJ1-5; D is unclear. The CDR3 runs to 14 residues. Germline CDR1 and CDR2: SNHLY and FYNNEI. Deletions cut 3 bases from V and 1 base from J, with 7 bases between. The DNA for the CDR3 is TGTGCCAGCAGTGAGCATGAGAGCAATCAGCCCCAGCATTTT. Protein: CASSEHESNQPQHF.

This clonotype was counted at least ten times. V and J are TRBV29-1 and TRBJ2-1; 8 bases line up with TRBD2. CDR3 size: 15 residues. Losses at the gene ends were 6 bases for V and 0 bases for J; bases not matched to a gene: 7. Looked up from germline, CDR1 is SQVTM and CDR2 is ANQGSEA. The CDR3 DNA is TGCAGCGTACAGACTAGCGCGAGCTCCTACAATGAGCAGTTCTTC. This encodes CSVQTSASSYNEQFF.

This clonotype was counted at least ten times. The rearrangement links TRBV18 to TRBJ1-4; D is ambiguous. From germline, CDR1 is KGHSH and CDR2 LQKENI. The CDR3 consists of 12 residues. Trimming shortened V by 2 bases and J by 8 bases, and 6 bases separated the two germline ends. In nucleotides, the CDR3 is TGTGCCAGCTCACCAAGCCGGGAAAAACTGTTTTTT. Translated: CASSPSREKLFF.

This clonotype was detected many times. The chain combines TRBV2 with TRBJ2-3, with TRBD1 matching over 10 bases. The CDR3 contains 14 residues. Germline V gene lookup returns CDR1 SNHLY and CDR2 FYNNEI. V lost 7 bases to trimming and J lost 3 bases; unmatched junction nucleotides: 4. The CDR3, as DNA: TGTGCCAGCATCCGGGACAGGGGAACAGATACGCAGTATTTT. It translates to CASIRDRGTDTQYF. Filled out from reference TRBV2 and TRBJ2-3, the complete variable domain reads EPEVTQTPSHQVTQMGQEVILRCVPISNHLYFYWYRQILGQKVEFLVSFYNNEISEKSEIFDDQFSVERPDGSNFTLKIRSTKLEDSAMYFCASIRDRGTDTQYFGPGTRLTVL.

This clonotype was counted many times. This chain links TRBV6-1 with TRBJ2-5, with D uncertain. The germline V and J ends were trimmed by 6 bases and 7 bases, with 18 bases remaining between them. CDR1 is MNHNS and CDR2 is SASEGT in the germline V gene. The CDR3 length is 14 residues. CDR3 nucleotide sequence: TGTGCCAGCAGCCTCGTCTATGGGAAATGGACCCAGTACTTC. It specifies CASSLVYGKWTQYF.

This clonotype was recorded many times. The J gene is TRBJ2-5, the V gene TRBV2; D is possibly TRBD2 (6 bases). Per germline, CDR1 SNHLY and CDR2 FYNNEI. The CDR3 covers 13 residues. The germline V and J ends were trimmed by 8 bases and 5 bases, with 15 bases remaining between them. As DNA, the CDR3 is TGTGCCAGCGTTCGGGAACGGGGGGAGACCCAGTACTTC. Translation: CASVRERGETQYF.